This TCR beta chain was observed in a study of identical twins. TCRdb processed the 5' RACE reads anew with MiXCR; each CDR3 protein has one entry. This sample carries 500,000 to 550,000 distinct CDR3 sequences, about a fifth of them seen once, and the ten largest clones take approximately 0.5%. Trimming took off 5 bases at V and 7 bases at J, with 9 bases between the two ends. This CDR3 region has 13 residues. This clonotype has a count of ten or more. Separately, the same data were catalogued under a study of yellow fever vaccine responses in identical twins.

The gene calls are TRBV12-3 or TRBV12-4 and TRBJ1-6; D is ambiguous. The sequenced sample was CD4+ T cells sorted from blood. The sequence came from a young woman in good health. The CDR3 nucleotides are TGTGCCAGCAGTCCCAGGCCCAATTCACCCCTCCACTTT. It encodes CASSPRPNSPLHF.